Listed below are T cell receptor beta chains from one sample, sequenced in a study of blood T cell repertoires in COVID-19. Using immunoSEQ multiplex PCR, the repertoire was profiled, and TCRdb retains in-frame clones only, with some absent. Of roughly 330,000 clones listed, 75% to 90% were seen once; the top ten hold about 5%. The sequencing input was PBMCs or T cells enriched from blood (not recorded which). All receptors come from a man aged 25 to 40 who had recovered from COVID-19. Each CDR3 is given with its conserved first and last residue. Each record gives: V gene, J gene, clone size, CDR3 length, D gene, CDR3 protein, CDR3 DNA. A D gene is named only where the DNA matches it firmly. For some rows the clone size is stated as once, few or many, or as a class when expanded; others skip it.

>TRBV4-2|TRBJ2-3|.|14|.
CASSQDVRSGTQYF
TGTGCCAGCAGCCAAGATGTTCGCTCGGGTACGCAGTATTTT
>TRBV28|TRBJ1-5|.|14|TRBD1
CASSPLTGNQPQHF
TGTGCCAGCAGTCCCCTGACAGGGAATCAGCCCCAGCATTTT
>TRBV19|TRBJ1-5|.|16|.
CATSEARTILGQPQHF
TGTGCCACCTCAGAAGCCAGAACAATCCTAGGTCAGCCCCAGCATTTT
>TRBV5-1|TRBJ2-3|.|12|.
CASRDSSDTQYF
TGCGCCAGCAGAGATTCTAGCGATACGCAGTATTTT
>TRBV30|TRBJ1-5|.|15|TRBD1
CAWSWTGGRFQPQHF
TGTGCCTGGAGTTGGACAGGGGGGAGATTTCAGCCTCAGCATTTT
>TRBV7-9|TRBJ2-7|.|12|.
CASSLEAREQYF
TGTGCCAGCAGCTTAGAGGCTAGGGAGCAGTACTTC
>TRBV11-2|TRBJ2-2|.|15|.
CASSFAGLHTGELFF
TGTGCCAGCAGCTTCGCAGGGTTGCACACCGGGGAGCTGTTTTTT
>TRBV5-1|TRBJ1-1|.|13|TRBD1
CASRSTGRTEAFF
TGCGCCAGCAGGTCGACAGGGAGGACTGAAGCTTTCTTT
>TRBV6-4|TRBJ1-5|once|18|.
CASSESQSLTIFNQPQHF
TGTGCCAGCAGTGAGTCGCAGTCGCTCACTATCTTCAATCAGCCCCAGCATTTT
>TRBV4-1|TRBJ2-7|.|15|.
CASSQLRGGSYEQYF
TGCGCCAGCAGCCAATTGCGGGGAGGCTCCTACGAGCAGTACTTC
>TRBV3-1/TRBV3-2|TRBJ2-1|.|14|.
CASSQGVIYNEQFF
TGTGCCAGCAGCCAAGGCGTCATCTACAATGAGCAGTTCTTC
>TRBV5-1|TRBJ1-2|.|13|TRBD1
CASSATGVYGYTF
TGCGCCAGCAGCGCAACAGGGGTGTATGGCTACACCTTC
>TRBV5-5|TRBJ1-4|.|14|.
CASSWPGLNEKLFF
TGTGCCAGCAGCTGGCCGGGATTGAATGAAAAACTGTTTTTT